Presented here are 15 T cell receptor beta chains from one specimen sequenced in a study of identical twins. Each CDR3 protein is one row after TCRdb ran MiXCR on the 5' RACE reads. The sample records more than 400,000 distinct CDR3 sequences, around 15% being singletons. The same data also contributed to another study, on yellow fever vaccine responses in identical twins.

The sequencing sample was made of CD4+ T cells sorted from blood. These receptor sequences come from a woman between 18 and 29 years old in good health.

The chain recombines TRBV5-1 with TRBJ2-5; D call uncertain. V lost 0 bases and J 5 bases, leaving 17 bases between the germline ends. CDR3 length: 16 amino acids. Germline V gene sequence: CDR1 SGHRS, CDR2 YFSETQ. The CDR3 sequence: CASSLGGLSSVETQYF. CDR3 nucleotides: TGCGCCAGCAGCTTGGGGGGTCTTTCGTCGGTGGAGACCCAGTACTTC.

This clonotype has a handful of counts. This chain joins TRBV20-1 and TRBJ2-7; the D call may be TRBD1 or TRBD2 (6 bases each). The germline V gene has CDR1 DFQATT and CDR2 SNEGSKA (reference sequence). V lost 1 base and J lost 3, with 13 bases in between. The CDR3 is 14 amino acids. The CDR3 DNA sequence: TGCAGTGCTAGAGCTCGGGGGCGGATCTACGAGCAGTACTTC. Its translation: CSARARGRIYEQYF.

J is TRBJ1-1 and V is TRBV29-1; D is undetermined. Trimming stripped 6 bases from V and 0 bases from J, with 5 bases between. The CDR3 runs 11 residues. Germline V gives CDR1 SQVTM, CDR2 ANQGSEA. This CDR3 is CSVKMNTEAFF. In nucleotides, the CDR3 is TGCAGCGTGAAAATGAACACTGAAGCTTTCTTT.

In this sample, this clonotype turned up many times. The rearrangement uses TRBV14 and TRBJ2-5; perhaps D is TRBD1 or TRBD2 (5 bases each). V lost 2 bases and J 5 bases, leaving 9 bases between the germline ends. The CDR3 is 13 residues long. Per germline, CDR1 SGHDN and CDR2 FVKESK. The CDR3 protein is CASSQLGTETQYF. The CDR3 DNA reads as TGTGCCAGCAGCCAATTAGGGACGGAGACCCAGTACTTC.

This clonotype was seen at least ten times. The CDR3 nucleotides are TGCAGCGTTGAATCGTTGTCTAGCGGTAACAATGAGCAGTTCTTC. Its protein product is CSVESLSSGNNEQFF. The chain is built from TRBV29-1 and TRBJ2-1; 7 bases are a match to TRBD2. Trimming at V came to 2 bases and at J to 5 bases, leaving 9 bases not matched to a gene. Germline lookup yields CDR1 SQVTM and CDR2 ANQGSEA. The CDR3 has 15 amino acids.

This chain links TRBV20-1 with TRBJ2-5; D is uncertain. The V gene's germline CDR1 is DFQATT and CDR2 SNEGSKA (reference sequence). Trimming removed 4 bases from V and 2 bases from J, with 8 bases in between. The CDR3 totals 12 residues. The CDR3 DNA reads TGCAGTGCTATCGGGCGACAAGAGACCCAGTACTTC. This codes for CSAIGRQETQYF.

The chain uses TRBV20-1 and TRBJ2-5, with D tentatively TRBD2 (6 bases). Germline CDR1 reads DFQATT; CDR2 reads SNEGSKA (reference sequence). With 5 bases removed from V and 5 bases from J, the gap between germline ends came to 9 bases. The CDR3 is 11 amino acids. CDR3 protein: CSAQDYETQYF. The CDR3 region has the DNA TGCAGTGCTCAGGACTATGAGACCCAGTACTTC.

This clonotype was seen ten or more times. The rearrangement uses TRBV16 and TRBJ2-3, with unresolved D. Germline CDR1 is KGHSY and CDR2 is FQNENV. The V end lost 4 bases, the J end lost 4 bases, and 6 bases lay between the germline ends. The CDR3 length is 12 residues. As DNA, the CDR3 is TGTGCCAGCAGCCGTCACTCAGATACGCAGTATTTT. Its protein product is CASSRHSDTQYF.

This chain uses TRBV12-3 or TRBV12-4 with TRBJ2-2, with D possibly matching TRBD2 (7 bases). This CDR3 has 16 residues. V lost 6 bases to trimming and J lost 4 bases, with 18 bases between them. The CDR3 spells CASSLWRGGLTGELFF. In DNA, the CDR3 is TGTGCCAGCAGCCTTTGGAGGGGGGGGCTCACCGGGGAGCTGTTTTTT.

The V call is TRBV20-1, the J call TRBJ2-5; D tentatively reads TRBD1 or TRBD2 (5 bases each). V was pared by 0 bases and J by 9 bases, with 14 bases between. This CDR3 comprises 13 residues. The germline V gene encodes CDR1 DFQATT and CDR2 SNEGSKA (reference sequence). CDR3 residues: CSARDIGVGAQYF. CDR3 in DNA: TGCAGTGCTAGAGATATCGGGGTAGGGGCCCAGTACTTC.

This clonotype was seen a handful of times. The J gene is TRBJ2-1, the V gene TRBV4-2; the match to TRBD1 covers 8 bases. The CDR3 totals 15 residues. The V segment lost 0 bases and the J segment 5 bases; nucleotides outside the gene matches: 3. In germline, CDR1 is LGHNA, CDR2 YNFKEQ. Here the CDR3 DNA reads TGTGCCAGCAGCCAAGATCGACAGGGGAACAATGAGCAGTTCTTC. Its translation: CASSQDRQGNNEQFF.

This clonotype was counted only a few times. V gene TRBV6-5 combines with J gene TRBJ1-1; no reliable D call. Deletions cut 0 bases from V and 4 bases from J, with 12 bases between. CDR1 and CDR2 from the germline V gene are MNHEY and SVGAGI. There are 15 residues in the CDR3. CDR3 sequence: CASSYSRPGSTEAFF. Here the CDR3 DNA reads TGTGCCAGCAGTTACTCTCGCCCCGGTAGCACTGAAGCTTTCTTT.

This clonotype was counted between two and nine times. The rearrangement joins TRBV12-3 or TRBV12-4 to TRBJ2-2, with D tentatively TRBD2 (5 bases). This CDR3 has 14 amino acids. The germline V and J ends were trimmed by 6 bases and 0 bases, with 8 bases remaining between them. CDR3 DNA: TGTGCCAGCAGGCAACTAGCGAACACCGGGGAGCTGTTTTTT. Translating gives CASRQLANTGELFF.

This clonotype was recorded a few times. The chain couples TRBV12-3 or TRBV12-4 to TRBJ2-1, with D uncertain. This CDR3 region has 15 residues. Trimming took off 1 base at V and 12 bases at J, with 19 bases between the two ends. CDR3 protein: CASSLGRNIFRGQFF. The DNA of the CDR3 is TGTGCCAGCAGTTTAGGCAGGAATATATTTCGTGGGCAGTTCTTC.

V usage is TRBV4-2 and J usage is TRBJ2-2; D is perhaps TRBD1 or TRBD2 (6 bases each). There are 17 residues in the CDR3. The V end lost 1 base, the J end lost 4 bases, and 16 bases lay between the germline ends. Germline CDR1 LGHNA, CDR2 YNFKEQ. The CDR3 spells CASSQAHGGQGTGELFF. For the CDR3, the DNA is TGTGCCAGCAGCCAAGCACATGGGGGGCAGGGCACCGGGGAGCTGTTTTTT.